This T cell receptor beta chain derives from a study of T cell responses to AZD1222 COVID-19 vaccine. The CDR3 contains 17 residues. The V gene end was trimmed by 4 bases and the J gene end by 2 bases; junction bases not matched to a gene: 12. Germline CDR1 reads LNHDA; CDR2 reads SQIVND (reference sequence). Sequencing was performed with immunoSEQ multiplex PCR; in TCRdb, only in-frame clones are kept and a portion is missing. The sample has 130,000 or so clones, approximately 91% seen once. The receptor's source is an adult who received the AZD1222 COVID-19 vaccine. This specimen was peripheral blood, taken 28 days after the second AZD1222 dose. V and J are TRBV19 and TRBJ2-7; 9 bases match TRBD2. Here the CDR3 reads CASSSQSGVAGAYEQYF. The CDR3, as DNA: TGTGCCAGTAGTAGCCAAAGTGGGGTAGCGGGAGCCTACGAGCAGTACTTC.